The 17 T cell receptor beta chains below all came from one sample that was sequenced in a study of blood T cell repertoires in COVID-19. The assay was immunoSEQ multiplex PCR, and TCRdb's table has in-frame clones only and misses some. The table shows 86,000 or so clones, with roughly four fifths occurring only once. Sequenced input: peripheral blood. The receptors originated from a woman older than 75 with acute or convalescent COVID-19.

The genes are TRBV11-2 and TRBJ1-5; D remains ambiguous. Germline V lookup: CDR1 SGHAT, CDR2 FQNNGV. V shed 5 bases and J shed 7 bases, with 12 bases lying between them. This CDR3 comprises 13 residues. CDR3 DNA sequence: TGTGCCAGCAGCCCGTACACCGGGCAGCCCCAGCATTTT. Its protein product is CASSPYTGQPQHF.

This chain joins TRBV6-4 and TRBJ2-2, with D unresolved. Germline loops: CDR1 MRHNA, CDR2 SNTAGT. Trimming took 0 bases from V and 6 from J, leaving 11 bases between them. CDR3 length: 15 residues. The CDR3 DNA follows: TGTGCCAGCAGTGACTCAGGCAGGATACCCGGGGAGCTGTTTTTT. It is translated as CASSDSGRIPGELFF.

The chain combines TRBV28 with TRBJ2-7; 7 positions match TRBD1. CDR3 size: 13 residues. Germline loops: CDR1 MDHEN, CDR2 SYDVKM. The trim removed 6 bases at V and 7 bases at J, leaving 9 bases unmatched. The CDR3 DNA is TGTGCCAGCAGCGATGGCAGGGGGTTAGAGCAGTACTTC. Translating gives CASSDGRGLEQYF.

This rearrangement joins TRBV12-3 or TRBV12-4 to TRBJ2-2; D gene uncertain. The CDR3 runs to 12 residues. V lost 5 bases and J lost 2, with 3 bases in between. The CDR3: CASSLNTGELFF. The CDR3 nucleotides read TGTGCCAGCAGTCTTAACACCGGGGAGCTGTTTTTT.

The genes are TRBV19 and TRBJ2-1, with 8 bases that match TRBD2. This CDR3 has 15 residues. Per germline, CDR1 LNHDA and CDR2 SQIVND (reference sequence). The V gene end was trimmed by 7 bases and the J gene end by 4 bases; junction bases not matched to a gene: 9. CDR3 protein: CASTGTRWGYNEQFF. Written as DNA, the CDR3 is TGTGCCAGTACAGGGACTAGATGGGGGTACAATGAGCAGTTCTTC.

The rearrangement joins TRBV15 to TRBJ2-7, with TRBD2 as a possible D gene (5 bases). V was shortened by 5 bases and J by 2 bases, with 22 bases between the two germline ends. This CDR3 is 17 amino acids long. Germline V CDR1 and CDR2: LNHNV, YYDKDF (reference sequence). The CDR3 DNA is TGTGCCACCAGCTACACAAGCCATGGAGGTACGCCCTACGAGCAGTACTTC. This translates into CATSYTSHGGTPYEQYF.

The J gene is TRBJ1-4, the V gene TRBV19; 7 bases map to TRBD1. Germline CDR1 and CDR2: LNHDA and SQIVND (reference sequence). The CDR3 is 15 amino acids. The trim removed 2 bases at V and 5 bases at J, leaving 5 bases unmatched. This CDR3 reads CASSIRGQTNEKLFF. CDR3 nucleotides: TGTGCCAGTAGTATACGGGGACAGACAAATGAAAAACTGTTTTTT. Full variable domain (missing parts from reference TRBV19 and TRBJ1-4): DGGITQSPKYLFRKEGQNVTLSCEQNLNHDAMYWYRQDPGQGLRLIYYSQIVNDFQKGDIAEGYSVSREKKESFPLTVTSAQKNPTAFYLCASSIRGQTNEKLFFGSGTQLSVL.

V and J are TRBV3-1 (or the pseudogene TRBV3-2) and TRBJ2-7; no reliable D call. Germline V gene data show CDR1 as LGHDT and CDR2 as YNNKEL (reference sequence). This CDR3 contains 12 residues. V lost 5 bases and J lost 3, with 8 bases in between. CDR3 sequence reads: CASSEADYEQYF. The CDR3 DNA is TGTGCCAGCAGCGAGGCTGACTACGAGCAGTACTTC.

V is TRBV7-9 and J is TRBJ2-7; a weak D match, TRBD2 (7 bases). Germline lookup yields CDR1 SEHNR and CDR2 FQNEAQ (reference sequence). V was clipped by 5 bases and J by 7 bases, with 15 bases between them. CDR3 length: 13 amino acids. In nucleotides, the CDR3 is TGTGCCAGCAGCGTCGGGGGGCCGAGGGAGCAGTACTTC. It yields the protein CASSVGGPREQYF.

As for this clone: In the same sample, other DNA sequences code for this CDR3. The CDR3 region has the DNA TGTGCCAGCAGTGCGTTGAATGAGCAGTTCTTC. This translates into CASSALNEQFF. The chain joins TRBV2 to TRBJ2-1; D remains ambiguous. Germline loops: CDR1 SNHLY, CDR2 FYNNEI. This CDR3 has 11 residues. V dropped 4 bases and J dropped 7 bases, with 5 bases sitting between them.

The chain links TRBV5-1 to TRBJ2-2, with TRBD1 identical over 8 bases. Trimming removed 0 bases from V and 6 bases from J; junction bases left unmatched: 4. The CDR3 has 15 residues. Germline loops: CDR1 SGHRS, CDR2 YFSETQ. CDR3 bases: TGCGCCAGCAGCTTGGACAGGGGGGAGGCCGGGGAGCTGTTTTTT. Translation gives CASSLDRGEAGELFF.

This clone was seen once. The rearrangement links TRBV2 to TRBJ2-7; D possibly corresponds to TRBD1 (5 bases). CDR3 size: 13 residues. V shed 10 bases and J shed 6 bases, with 19 bases lying between them. Germline CDR1 and CDR2: SNHLY and FYNNEI. The CDR3 sequence is CATQLDSSREQYF. The CDR3 DNA is TGTGCCACCCAACTCGACAGTTCTCGCGAGCAGTACTTC.

CDR3 sequence reads: CATEGTGPNEQFF. The CDR3 DNA reads as TGCGCCACCGAAGGGACAGGGCCAAATGAGCAGTTCTTC. J is TRBJ2-1 and V is TRBV5-1; the match to TRBD1 covers 9 bases. V shed 9 bases, J shed 7 bases, and the junction held 8 bases outside the gene matches. Germline V gene data show CDR1 as SGHRS and CDR2 as YFSETQ. CDR3 length: 13 residues.

The genes are TRBV10-3 and TRBJ2-3; 14 bases fit TRBD2. The V segment lost 6 bases and the J segment 2 bases; nucleotides outside the gene matches: 4. Germline assignment: CDR1 ENHRY and CDR2 SYGVKD. The CDR3 consists of 16 residues. The DNA of the CDR3 is TGTGCCATCAGAACGGGACTAGCGGGGGACACAGATACGCAGTATTTT. Translated, it gives CAIRTGLAGDTDTQYF.

The V gene is TRBV11-2, the J gene TRBJ1-1; D unresolved. Germline V lookup: CDR1 SGHAT, CDR2 FQNNGV. V dropped 5 bases and J dropped 4 bases, with 14 bases sitting between them. The CDR3 length is 14 residues. Here the CDR3 reads CASSLGMSSTEAFF. The CDR3 nucleotides read TGTGCCAGCAGCCTGGGCATGTCAAGCACTGAAGCTTTCTTT.

This clone was detected a few times. J is TRBJ1-6 and V is TRBV7-6; no clear D gene. The length of the CDR3 is 16 residues. Trimming left V 1 base short and J 1 base short, with 8 bases between. From germline, CDR1 is SGHVS and CDR2 FNYEAQ. The CDR3 reads CASSLVGSSYNSPLHF. The DNA of the CDR3 is TGTGCCAGCAGCTTAGTTGGCAGTTCCTATAATTCACCCCTCCACTTT.

This clone was seen only a few times. The V gene is TRBV5-1, the J gene TRBJ1-4, with TRBD1 identical over 12 bases. Germline V lookup: CDR1 SGHRS, CDR2 YFSETQ. The V gene end was trimmed by 4 bases and the J gene end by 8 bases; junction bases not matched to a gene: 12. The CDR3 has 17 residues. The CDR3: CASSLGTGGYAQEKLFF. The CDR3 DNA reads TGCGCCAGCAGCCTAGGGACAGGGGGCTACGCGCAGGAAAAACTGTTTTTT.